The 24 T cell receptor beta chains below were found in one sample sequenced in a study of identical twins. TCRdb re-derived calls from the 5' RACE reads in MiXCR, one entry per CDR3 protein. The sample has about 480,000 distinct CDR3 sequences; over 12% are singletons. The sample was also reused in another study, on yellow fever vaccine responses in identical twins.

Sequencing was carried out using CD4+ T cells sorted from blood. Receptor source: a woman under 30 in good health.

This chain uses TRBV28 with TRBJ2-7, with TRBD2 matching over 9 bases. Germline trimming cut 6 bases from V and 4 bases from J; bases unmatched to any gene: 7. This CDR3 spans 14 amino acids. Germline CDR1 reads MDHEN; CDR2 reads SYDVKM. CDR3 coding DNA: TGTGCCAGCAGGGCGGGACTAGCACGGTACGAGCAGTACTTC. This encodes CASRAGLARYEQYF.

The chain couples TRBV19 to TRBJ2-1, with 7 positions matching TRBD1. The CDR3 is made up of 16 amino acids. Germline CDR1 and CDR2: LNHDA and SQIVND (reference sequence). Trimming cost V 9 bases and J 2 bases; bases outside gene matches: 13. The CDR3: CASSLSGTVTYNEQFF. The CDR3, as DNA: TGTGCCAGCTCTTTATCCGGGACAGTTACCTACAATGAGCAGTTCTTC.

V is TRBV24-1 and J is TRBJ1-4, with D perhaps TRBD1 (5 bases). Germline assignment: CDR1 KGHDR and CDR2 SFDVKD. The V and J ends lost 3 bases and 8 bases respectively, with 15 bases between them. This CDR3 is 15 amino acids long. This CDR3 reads CATSDPGTSAEKLFF. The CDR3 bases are TGTGCCACCAGTGATCCGGGGACGTCGGCCGAAAAACTGTTTTTT.

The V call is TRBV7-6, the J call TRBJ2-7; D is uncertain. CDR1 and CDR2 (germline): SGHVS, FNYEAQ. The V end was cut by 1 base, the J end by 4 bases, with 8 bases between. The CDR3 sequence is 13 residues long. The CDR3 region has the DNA TGTGCCAGCAGCTTAGGTGAAGGGTACGAGCAGTACTTC. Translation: CASSLGEGYEQYF.

CDR3 region: CASSAAAYEQYF. The CDR3 DNA sequence: TGTGCCAGCAGCGCCGCCGCGTACGAGCAGTACTTC. The rearrangement joins TRBV6-2 or TRBV6-3 to TRBJ2-7; no definite D call. The CDR3 is 12 amino acids. V lost 6 bases and J 4 bases, leaving 10 bases between the germline ends. CDR1 is MNHEY and CDR2 is SVGEGT in the germline V gene.

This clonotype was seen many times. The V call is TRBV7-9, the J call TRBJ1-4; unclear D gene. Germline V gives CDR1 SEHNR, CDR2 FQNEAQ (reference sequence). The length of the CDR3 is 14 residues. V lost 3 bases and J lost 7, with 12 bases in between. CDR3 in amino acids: CASSFGGNGEKLFF. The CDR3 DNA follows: TGTGCCAGCAGCTTCGGAGGCAACGGTGAAAAACTGTTTTTT.

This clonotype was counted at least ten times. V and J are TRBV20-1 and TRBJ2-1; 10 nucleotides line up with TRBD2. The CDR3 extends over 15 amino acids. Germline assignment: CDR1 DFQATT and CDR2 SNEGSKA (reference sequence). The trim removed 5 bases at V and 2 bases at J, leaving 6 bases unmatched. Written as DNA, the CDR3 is TGCAGTGCTCACCGGACTAGCGGAACCTACAATGAGCAGTTCTTC. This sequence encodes CSAHRTSGTYNEQFF.

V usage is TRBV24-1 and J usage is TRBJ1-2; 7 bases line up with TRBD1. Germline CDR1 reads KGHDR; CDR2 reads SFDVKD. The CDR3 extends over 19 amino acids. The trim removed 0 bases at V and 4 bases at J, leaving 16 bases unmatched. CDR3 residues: CATSDLFEKGAPETYGYTF. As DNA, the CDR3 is TGTGCCACCAGTGATTTGTTTGAGAAGGGGGCGCCGGAAACCTATGGCTACACCTTC.

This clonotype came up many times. CDR3: CASSLSDSPLHF. The CDR3 DNA is TGTGCCAGCAGCTTGTCCGATTCACCCCTCCACTTT. The rearrangement links TRBV5-6 to TRBJ1-6; D call uncertain. With 1 base removed from V and 8 bases from J, the gap between germline ends came to 4 bases. Germline assignment: CDR1 SGHDT and CDR2 YYEEEE. This CDR3 is 12 amino acids long.

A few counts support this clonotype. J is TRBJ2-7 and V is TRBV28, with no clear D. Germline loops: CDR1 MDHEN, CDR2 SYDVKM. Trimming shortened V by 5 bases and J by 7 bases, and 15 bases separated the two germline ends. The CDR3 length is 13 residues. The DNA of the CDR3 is TGTGCCAGCAGTACCGCTAAGGTTAGAGAGCAGTACTTC. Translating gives CASSTAKVREQYF.

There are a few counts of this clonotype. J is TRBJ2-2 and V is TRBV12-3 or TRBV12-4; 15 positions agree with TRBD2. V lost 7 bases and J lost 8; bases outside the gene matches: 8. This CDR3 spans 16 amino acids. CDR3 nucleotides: TGTGCCAGCAACCTGGGACTAGCGGGGGGAGGAGGGGAGCTGTTTTTT. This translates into CASNLGLAGGGGELFF.

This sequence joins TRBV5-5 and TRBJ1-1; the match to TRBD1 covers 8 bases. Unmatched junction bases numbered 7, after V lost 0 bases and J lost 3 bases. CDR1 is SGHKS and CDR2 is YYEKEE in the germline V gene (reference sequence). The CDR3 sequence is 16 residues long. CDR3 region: CASSLGQGAGYTEAFF. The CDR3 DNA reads TGTGCCAGCAGCTTGGGCCAGGGGGCTGGGTACACTGAAGCTTTCTTT.

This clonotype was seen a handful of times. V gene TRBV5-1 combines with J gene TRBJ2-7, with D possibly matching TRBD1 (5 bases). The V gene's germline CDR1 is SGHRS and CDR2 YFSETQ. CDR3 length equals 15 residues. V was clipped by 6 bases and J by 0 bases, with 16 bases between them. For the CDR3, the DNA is TGCGCCAGCACCCCCGGAGACAGTTACTCCTACGAGCAGTACTTC. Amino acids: CASTPGDSYSYEQYF. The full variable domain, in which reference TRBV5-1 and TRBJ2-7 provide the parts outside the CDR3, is KAGVTQTPRYLIKTRGQQVTLSCSPISGHRSVSWYQQTPGQGLQFLFEYFSETQRNKGNFPGRFSGRQFSNSRSEMNVSTLELGDSALYLCASTPGDSYSYEQYFGPGTRLTVT.

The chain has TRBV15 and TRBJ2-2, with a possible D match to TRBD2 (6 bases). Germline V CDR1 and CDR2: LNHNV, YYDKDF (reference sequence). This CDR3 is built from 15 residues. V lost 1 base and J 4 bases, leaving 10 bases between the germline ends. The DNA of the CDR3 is TGTGCCACCAGCAGAGGGAGGGAAACCACCGGGGAGCTGTTTTTT. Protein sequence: CATSRGRETTGELFF.

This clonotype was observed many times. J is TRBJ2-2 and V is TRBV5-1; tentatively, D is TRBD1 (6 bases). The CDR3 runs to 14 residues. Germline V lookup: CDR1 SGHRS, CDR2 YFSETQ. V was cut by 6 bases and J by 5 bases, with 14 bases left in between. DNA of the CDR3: TGCGCCAGCAATAAGCTCCAGGGGACCGGGGAGCTGTTTTTT. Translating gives CASNKLQGTGELFF. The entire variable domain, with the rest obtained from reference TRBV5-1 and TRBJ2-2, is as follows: KAGVTQTPRYLIKTRGQQVTLSCSPISGHRSVSWYQQTPGQGLQFLFEYFSETQRNKGNFPGRFSGRQFSNSRSEMNVSTLELGDSALYLCASNKLQGTGELFFGEGSRLTVL.

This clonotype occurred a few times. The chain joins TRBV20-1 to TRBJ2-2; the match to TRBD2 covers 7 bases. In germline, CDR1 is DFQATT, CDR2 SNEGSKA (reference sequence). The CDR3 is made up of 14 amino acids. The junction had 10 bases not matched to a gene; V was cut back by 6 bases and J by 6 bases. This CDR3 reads CSASIGTIAGELFF. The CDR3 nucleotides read TGCAGTGCCTCCATCGGGACTATCGCCGGGGAGCTGTTTTTT.

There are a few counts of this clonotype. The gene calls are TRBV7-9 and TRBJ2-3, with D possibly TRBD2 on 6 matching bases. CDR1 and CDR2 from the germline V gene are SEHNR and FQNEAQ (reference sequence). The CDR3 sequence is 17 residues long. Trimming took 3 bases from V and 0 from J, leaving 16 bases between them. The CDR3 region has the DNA TGTGCCAGCAGCTTGCTCAATAGCGGAACTAGCACAGATACGCAGTATTTT. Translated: CASSLLNSGTSTDTQYF.

CDR3 sequence reads: CSARAIRGLYGYTF. In nucleotides, the CDR3 is TGCAGTGCTAGAGCTATCAGGGGGCTCTATGGCTACACCTTC. The chain is built from TRBV20-1 and TRBJ1-2; 8 positions match TRBD1. V lost 1 base and J lost 4; bases outside the gene matches: 5. The CDR3 spans 14 residues. Germline V CDR1 and CDR2: DFQATT, SNEGSKA (reference sequence).

The CDR3 nucleotides are TGCGCCAGCAGCTCAGCTGAGTTACGATCCTACAATGAGCAGTTCTTC. Its protein is CASSSAELRSYNEQFF. This chain uses TRBV5-1 with TRBJ2-1; D remains ambiguous. This CDR3 spans 16 amino acids. Germline CDR1 is SGHRS and CDR2 is YFSETQ. Trimming cost V 3 bases and J 1 base, with 14 bases left between them.

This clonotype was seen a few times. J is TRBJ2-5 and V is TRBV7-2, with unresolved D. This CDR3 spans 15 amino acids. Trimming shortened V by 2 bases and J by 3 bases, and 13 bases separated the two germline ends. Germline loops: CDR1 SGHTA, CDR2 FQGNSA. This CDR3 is CASSLSGRTKETQYF. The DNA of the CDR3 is TGTGCCAGCAGCTTATCCGGACGGACCAAAGAGACCCAGTACTTC. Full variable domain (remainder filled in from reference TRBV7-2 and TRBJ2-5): GAGVSQSPSNKVTEKGKDVELRCDPISGHTALYWYRQSLGQGLEFLIYFQGNSAPDKSGLPSDRFSAERTGGSVSTLTIQRTQQEDSAVYLCASSLSGRTKETQYFGPGTRLLVL.

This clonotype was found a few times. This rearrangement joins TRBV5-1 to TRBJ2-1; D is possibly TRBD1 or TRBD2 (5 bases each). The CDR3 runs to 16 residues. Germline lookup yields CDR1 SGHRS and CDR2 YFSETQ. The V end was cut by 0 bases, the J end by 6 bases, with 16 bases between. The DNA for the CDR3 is TGCGCCAGCAGCTTGGAGTCGGGGCGTGGTTTCAATGAGCAGTTCTTC. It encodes CASSLESGRGFNEQFF.

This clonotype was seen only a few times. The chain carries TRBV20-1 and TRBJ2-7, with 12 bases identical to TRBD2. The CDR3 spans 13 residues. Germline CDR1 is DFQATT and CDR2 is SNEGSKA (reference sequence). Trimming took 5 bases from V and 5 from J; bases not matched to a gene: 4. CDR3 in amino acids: CSAVTSGRHEQYF. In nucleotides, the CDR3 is TGCAGTGCTGTGACTAGCGGGAGACACGAGCAGTACTTC.

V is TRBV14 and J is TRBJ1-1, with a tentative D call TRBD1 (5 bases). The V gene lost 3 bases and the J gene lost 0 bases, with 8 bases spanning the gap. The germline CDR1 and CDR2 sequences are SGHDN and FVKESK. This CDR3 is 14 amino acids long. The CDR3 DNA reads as TGTGCCAGCAGCCAGCCCAGGGTGAACACTGAAGCTTTCTTT. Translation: CASSQPRVNTEAFF.

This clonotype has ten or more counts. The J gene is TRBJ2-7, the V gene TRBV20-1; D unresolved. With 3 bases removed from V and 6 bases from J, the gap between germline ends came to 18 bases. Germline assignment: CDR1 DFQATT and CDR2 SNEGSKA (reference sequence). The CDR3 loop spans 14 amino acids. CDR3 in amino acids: CSARTPFLVREQYF. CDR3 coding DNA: TGCAGTGCTAGGACTCCTTTCTTGGTCCGCGAGCAGTACTTC.